The T cell receptor beta chain described here comes from a study of blood T cell repertoires in COVID-19. Some clones are missing from TCRdb's copy, which holds only in-frame ones; the method was immunoSEQ multiplex PCR. The data contain 200,000 or so clones, 80% to 90% of them singletons. Germline V gene lookup returns CDR1 SGHKS and CDR2 YYEKEE (reference sequence). With V trimmed by 4 bases and J by 2 bases, 4 bases remained unmatched. The CDR3 sequence is 15 residues long. This TCR came from a woman aged 40 to 50 with acute COVID-19. Source material: PBMCs or T cells enriched from blood (not recorded which). The J gene is TRBJ2-2, the V gene TRBV5-5, with 8 bases matching TRBD1. The CDR3 is CASSPQGANTGELFF. The CDR3, as DNA: TGTGCCAGCAGCCCCCAGGGGGCCAACACCGGGGAGCTGTTTTTT.